This record looks at one TCR beta chain sequence and its context. Original processing methods: It was from reference gene primer amplification that nucleated cell counts were estimated. Only in-frame clones appear in the TCRdb table, and some are missing; sequencing was by immunoSEQ multiplex PCR. V and J calls and clone size follow that table, whereas D and trimming were derived from the DNA. The table has approximately 88,000 clones, about nine tenths seen once. The source of the sample is a study of blood T cell repertoires in COVID-19. The CDR3 consists of 14 residues. V was shortened by 0 bases and J by 9 bases, with 14 bases between the two germline ends. CDR1 is LNHNV, CDR2 YYDKDF, per germline (reference sequence).

V usage is TRBV15 and J usage is TRBJ1-1; no clear D. Material: peripheral blood. The clonotype comes from a male donor with acute or convalescent COVID-19. CDR3 sequence: CATSRDSVREQAFF. The CDR3 DNA reads as TGTGCCACCAGCAGAGATTCGGTAAGGGAGCAAGCTTTCTTT.